This TCR beta chain originates from a study of shared clonotypes between healthy human individuals. Deep-level assay runs were performed. Scientists sequenced DNA from unsorted PBMC on ten immunoSEQ deep assay plates. Using immunoSEQ multiplex PCR, the repertoire was profiled, and TCRdb retains in-frame clones only, with some absent. The repertoire has about 490,000 clones, 76% of them found once; the top ten carry approximately 12%. The donor cohort consisted entirely of Caucasian adults residing in Nashville, Tennessee. Looked up from germline, CDR1 is MNHEY and CDR2 is SMNVEV (reference sequence). The CDR3 is made up of 13 amino acids. V was clipped by 3 bases and J by 4 bases, with 10 bases between them.

The clonotype originates from a woman in her thirties or forties in good health. Some clones in this sample may be carry-over from other donors' samples. Source material: PBMCs. The chain couples TRBV27 to TRBJ2-7, with D maybe TRBD1 (5 bases). In nucleotides, the CDR3 is TGTGCCAGCAGTTTGTTAGGGGATTACGAGCAGTACTTC. Residues: CASSLLGDYEQYF.